The 12 T cell receptor beta chains below come from one sample, sequenced in a study of T cell responses to AZD1222 COVID-19 vaccine. TCRdb's copy holds only in-frame clones and misses some; the assay was immunoSEQ multiplex PCR. The sample lists 85,000 to 130,000 clones, about nine tenths seen once, with approximately 5% in the top ten. The sequencing used peripheral blood, collected on day 0 of AZD1222 vaccination. These TCRs come from an adult in good health.

This chain uses TRBV30 with TRBJ1-1; the D is unclear. V gave up 4 bases and J gave up 5 bases, with 14 bases separating them. The germline gives CDR1 GTSNPN, CDR2 SVGIG (reference sequence). This CDR3 is 13 amino acids long. The CDR3 region is CAWTRYKQTEAFF. CDR3 nucleotide sequence: TGTGCCTGGACCAGATATAAACAAACTGAAGCTTTCTTT.

The chain uses TRBV18 and TRBJ2-2; 7 positions match TRBD1. CDR3 length: 17 residues. Germline lookup yields CDR1 KGHSH and CDR2 LQKENI. V lost 4 bases to trimming and J lost 4 bases; unmatched junction nucleotides: 12. CDR3 DNA sequence: TGTGCCAGCTCACAGTCCGTGAGGGGGCTAGGCACCGGGGAGCTGTTTTTT. It encodes CASSQSVRGLGTGELFF.

The chain is built from TRBV28 and TRBJ2-7; no reliable D call. From germline, CDR1 is MDHEN and CDR2 SYDVKM. This CDR3 is 15 amino acids long. V lost 3 bases and J lost 2, with 14 bases in between. CDR3 DNA sequence: TGTGCCAGCAGTTTGGGTGCGGCCATAACCTACGAGCAGTACTTC. Its protein is CASSLGAAITYEQYF.

V gene TRBV10-3 combines with J gene TRBJ2-7; D might be TRBD2 (6 bases). Germline lookup yields CDR1 ENHRY and CDR2 SYGVKD. The CDR3 has 15 amino acids. V dropped 4 bases and J dropped 1 base, with 14 bases sitting between them. Here the CDR3 DNA reads TGTGCCATCAGTGCCCTTAGCGGACCGTCCTACGAGCAGTACTTC. Translated: CAISALSGPSYEQYF.

This rearrangement joins TRBV7-8 to TRBJ1-1; TRBD1 might be the D (5 bases). The CDR3 is 15 residues long. V gave up 5 bases and J gave up 3 bases, with 16 bases separating them. Germline lookup yields CDR1 SGHVS and CDR2 FQNEAQ. The CDR3 protein is CASSPHIGGDTEAFF. CDR3 DNA sequence: TGTGCCAGCAGCCCCCATATTGGGGGTGACACTGAAGCTTTCTTT. The complete variable domain, with remaining parts taken from reference TRBV7-8 and TRBJ1-1, reads GAGVSQSPRYKVAKRGQDVALRCDPISGHVSLFWYQQALGQGPEFLTYFQNEAQLDKSGLPSDRFFAERPEGSVSTLKIQRTQQEDSAVYLCASSPHIGGDTEAFFGQGTRLTVV.

V and J are TRBV19 and TRBJ1-2; D unclear. The CDR3 runs to 14 residues. V was pared by 7 bases and J by 5 bases, with 17 bases between. Germline CDR1 is LNHDA and CDR2 is SQIVND (reference sequence). This CDR3 is CASTRGGSSYGYTF. CDR3 in DNA: TGTGCCAGTACCCGAGGCGGCAGTTCGTATGGCTACACCTTC.

The gene calls are TRBV2 and TRBJ2-7, with 8 bases lining up with TRBD2. The germline V gene has CDR1 SNHLY and CDR2 FYNNEI. CDR3 size: 14 residues. Losses at the gene ends were 6 bases for V and 2 bases for J; bases not matched to a gene: 6. This CDR3 is CASRTASGPYEQYF. The CDR3 DNA follows: TGTGCCAGCAGGACGGCTAGCGGGCCCTACGAGCAGTACTTC.

The chain carries TRBV4-1 and TRBJ2-2, with TRBD1 matching over 7 bases. With V trimmed by 0 bases and J by 2 bases, 3 bases remained unmatched. CDR3 size: 16 residues. Germline CDR1 reads MGHRA; CDR2 reads YSYEKL. The CDR3 loop is CASSQERGRNTGELFF. CDR3 DNA sequence: TGCGCCAGCAGCCAAGAAAGGGGGCGCAACACCGGGGAGCTGTTTTTT.

The chain has TRBV6-5 and TRBJ1-3, with D unclear. The CDR3 spans 14 residues. The V gene's germline CDR1 is MNHEY and CDR2 SVGAGI. V shed 7 bases and J shed 0 bases, with 10 bases lying between them. Here the CDR3 reads CASNPRDSGNTIYF. The CDR3 DNA follows: TGTGCCAGCAATCCACGGGACTCTGGAAACACCATATATTTT.

This clone was seen once. The chain is built from TRBV3-1 (or the pseudogene TRBV3-2) and TRBJ1-1; D not certain. Trimming shortened V by 1 base and J by 8 bases, and 14 bases separated the two germline ends. This CDR3 region has 14 residues. Germline V gene sequence: CDR1 LGHDT, CDR2 YNNKEL (reference sequence). DNA for the CDR3: TGTGCCAGCAGCCAAGGGGCCTCCTCTATAGAAGCTTTCTTT. This codes for CASSQGASSIEAFF.

The rearrangement uses TRBV18 and TRBJ1-3; 10 bases line up with TRBD1. This CDR3 comprises 16 residues. Germline loops: CDR1 KGHSH, CDR2 LQKENI. With V trimmed by 0 bases and J by 2 bases, 1 base remained unmatched. The CDR3 sequence is CASSPPGTGAGNTIYF. The CDR3 DNA follows: TGTGCCAGCTCACCACCGGGGACAGGGGCTGGAAACACCATATATTTT.

The chain links TRBV7-3 to TRBJ1-5; no definite D call. Trimming removed 5 bases from V and 4 bases from J, with 9 bases in between. In germline, CDR1 is SGHTA, CDR2 FQGTGA. The CDR3 spans 13 residues. The chain's CDR3 is CASSPQANQPQHF. The CDR3 DNA sequence: TGTGCCAGCAGCCCCCAGGCTAATCAGCCCCAGCATTTT.